Following are 26 T cell receptor beta chains from one sample sequenced in a study of CD8+ T cells in alopecia areata. It was cDNA, reverse transcribed from extracted RNA, that served as the sequencing template. The method was immunoSEQ multiplex PCR; TCRdb's version includes in-frame clones alone and lacks a portion of them. This sample has approximately 100,000 clones, with less than 50% found just once. Sequences were obtained from CD4+ T cells sorted from blood. The source is a human donor with alopecia areata.

This chain joins TRBV20-1 and TRBJ2-5; D unclear. Germline V CDR1 and CDR2: DFQATT, SNEGSKA (reference sequence). The V and J ends lost 4 bases and 2 bases respectively, with 5 bases between them. This CDR3 is built from 11 residues. CDR3 sequence (DNA): TGCAGTGCTACAGTTCAAGAGACCCAGTACTTC. Its translation: CSATVQETQYF.

V usage is TRBV30 and J usage is TRBJ1-5; unclear D gene. The germline V gene has CDR1 GTSNPN and CDR2 SVGIG (reference sequence). The CDR3 extends over 14 amino acids. Trimming pared 2 bases from V and 0 bases from J, leaving 8 bases between. As DNA, the CDR3 is TGTGCCTGGAGTACGACACATAGCAATCAGCCCCAGCATTTT. It translates to CAWSTTHSNQPQHF.

This clone was observed a handful of times. V usage is TRBV29-1 and J usage is TRBJ2-2; D is undetermined. Germline V lookup: CDR1 SQVTM, CDR2 ANQGSEA. This CDR3 has 13 amino acids. The V and J ends lost 6 bases and 7 bases respectively, with 15 bases between them. The CDR3 nucleotides are TGCAGCGTCACTACTGACTGGAGCGGGGAGCTGTTTTTT. Translated, it gives CSVTTDWSGELFF.

This clone was seen more than once but under ten times. The rearrangement joins TRBV15 to TRBJ2-3; D gene ambiguous. V dropped 9 bases and J dropped 2 bases, with 15 bases sitting between them. The CDR3 is made up of 14 amino acids. Germline CDR1 reads LNHNV; CDR2 reads YYDKDF (reference sequence). This CDR3 is CATSRGGYTDTQYF. CDR3 DNA sequence: TGTGCCACTTCCCGCGGTGGATACACAGATACGCAGTATTTT.

The J gene is TRBJ2-2, the V gene TRBV4-2, with a possible D match to TRBD1 (5 bases). The germline V gene has CDR1 LGHNA and CDR2 YNFKEQ. The CDR3 has 15 amino acids. Trimming took off 0 bases at V and 9 bases at J, with 14 bases between the two ends. The CDR3 DNA is TGTGCCAGCAGCCAAGATACAACAGGCCAGTGGGAGCTGTTTTTT. Encoded protein: CASSQDTTGQWELFF.

The gene calls are TRBV23-1 and TRBJ2-7; D uncertain. TRBV23-1 is an open reading frame whose function is uncertain. The CDR3 loop spans 11 amino acids. V lost 6 bases and J 0 bases, leaving 3 bases between the germline ends. As DNA, the CDR3 is TGCGCCAGCAGGAGCTCCTACGAGCAGTACTTC. This sequence encodes CASRSSYEQYF.

The CDR3 sequence is CSVDAGGVGTDTQYF. The DNA of the CDR3 is TGCAGCGTTGATGCTGGGGGCGTCGGCACAGATACGCAGTATTTT. The V and J genes are TRBV29-1 and TRBJ2-3; possibly TRBD1 for D (6 bases). The germline V and J ends were trimmed by 3 bases and 1 base, with 14 bases remaining between them. Per the germline V gene, CDR1 is SQVTM and CDR2 is ANQGSEA. The CDR3 has 15 amino acids.

CDR3 bases: TGTGCCAGCAGCTTAGATGGGGAACTCTACGAGCAGTACTTC. This codes for CASSLDGELYEQYF. The chain couples TRBV11-2 to TRBJ2-7; D remains unclear. V dropped 0 bases and J dropped 3 bases, with 9 bases sitting between them. Germline assignment: CDR1 SGHAT and CDR2 FQNNGV. CDR3 size: 14 residues. Full variable domain (missing parts from reference TRBV11-2 and TRBJ2-7): EAGVAQSPRYKIIEKRQSVAFWCNPISGHATLYWYQQILGQGPKLLIQFQNNGVVDDSQLPKDRFSAERLKGVDSTLKIQPAKLEDSAVYLCASSLDGELYEQYFGPGTRLTVT.

This clone showed up just a few times. The J gene is TRBJ2-1, the V gene TRBV11-2; D may correspond to TRBD1 or TRBD2 (5 bases each). Germline CDR1 is SGHAT and CDR2 is FQNNGV. V was shortened by 5 bases and J by 1 base, with 9 bases between the two germline ends. CDR3 length equals 14 residues. The CDR3 loop is CASSRDRSYNEQFF. The CDR3 coding sequence is TGTGCCAGCAGCCGGGACCGTTCCTACAATGAGCAGTTCTTC.

The rearrangement joins TRBV7-2 to TRBJ2-7, with D possibly being TRBD2 (5 bases). Germline CDR1 is SGHTA and CDR2 is FQGNSA. With 3 bases removed from V and 2 bases from J, the gap between germline ends came to 14 bases. The CDR3 contains 15 residues. The CDR3 nucleotides read TGTGCCAGCAGCTTTCCCGGGGTCTCAACCTACGAGCAGTACTTC. Its translation is CASSFPGVSTYEQYF.

The chain employs TRBV27 and TRBJ1-5; D gene uncertain. The germline V gene encodes CDR1 MNHEY and CDR2 SMNVEV (reference sequence). This CDR3 is built from 11 residues. Trimming took off 2 bases at V and 16 bases at J, with 12 bases between the two ends. In DNA, the CDR3 is TGTGCCAGCAGTTTACTTAGGACTGAACATTTT. Translating gives CASSLLRTEHF.

This chain uses TRBV29-1 with TRBJ2-5; TRBD1 matches 9 bases. This CDR3 contains 13 residues. Trimming cost V 8 bases and J 5 bases; bases outside gene matches: 9. The germline gives CDR1 SQVTM, CDR2 ANQGSEA. The CDR3 loop is CSCDRGLEETQYF. In nucleotides, the CDR3 is TGCAGCTGCGACAGGGGGTTGGAGGAGACCCAGTACTTC.

The chain is built from TRBV6-5 and TRBJ1-1; 9 nucleotides match TRBD1. This CDR3 region has 12 residues. The V and J ends lost 5 bases and 9 bases, in that order; junction bases with no gene match: 4. The germline V gene has CDR1 MNHEY and CDR2 SVGAGI. CDR3 nucleotide sequence: TGTGCCAGCAGTCGACAGGGGGTCAAAGCTTTCTTT. Protein sequence: CASSRQGVKAFF.

The rearrangement links TRBV5-1 to TRBJ2-1; 8 bases match TRBD1. CDR1 is SGHRS and CDR2 is YFSETQ in the germline V gene. J was trimmed by 3 bases and V by 4 bases; bases with no gene match: 3. The CDR3 has 14 residues. CDR3 amino acids: CASSQGAVYNEQFF. CDR3 DNA sequence: TGCGCCAGCAGCCAGGGGGCCGTCTACAATGAGCAGTTCTTC.

This clone was picked up a small number of times. The chain employs TRBV7-8 and TRBJ2-5, with D hard to call. Germline CDR1 is SGHVS and CDR2 is FQNEAQ. The ends were cut back, 4 bases at V and 1 base at J, with 7 bases in the middle. CDR3 length: 13 residues. CDR3 DNA: TGTGCCAGCAGCTCGGTTAGCCAAGAGACCCAGTACTTC. This encodes CASSSVSQETQYF.

The chain employs TRBV6-5 and TRBJ2-5; D might be TRBD1 (5 bases). Per germline, CDR1 MNHEY and CDR2 SVGAGI. Between the trimmed V and J ends, which lost 0 bases and 1 base, there was a span of 12 bases. The CDR3 contains 16 residues. In DNA, the CDR3 is TGTGCCAGCAGTTACTCGTCAGGGAACCTCCAAGAGACCCAGTACTTC. This gives the protein CASSYSSGNLQETQYF.

The genes are TRBV5-1 and TRBJ2-7; TRBD1 is a possible D gene (5 bases). V was trimmed by 0 bases and J by 7 bases, leaving 14 bases between them. There are 14 residues in the CDR3. CDR1 SGHRS and CDR2 YFSETQ come from the germline V gene. The CDR3 DNA follows: TGCGCCAGCAGCTTGGATAGCCAGGGATGGGAGCAGTACTTC. It specifies CASSLDSQGWEQYF.

The chain is built from TRBV30 and TRBJ2-1; a weak D match, TRBD1 (5 bases). Trimming stripped 4 bases from V and 5 bases from J, with 12 bases between. CDR3 length: 13 residues. Looked up from germline, CDR1 is GTSNPN and CDR2 is SVGIG (reference sequence). The CDR3 region is CAWTQGAHNEQFF. CDR3 DNA sequence: TGTGCCTGGACCCAAGGGGCCCACAATGAGCAGTTCTTC.

This chain links TRBV10-1 with TRBJ2-7, with 11 bases lining up with TRBD2. The germline V gene encodes CDR1 WNHNN and CDR2 SYGVQD (reference sequence). There are 18 residues in the CDR3. V was clipped by 5 bases and J by 0 bases; unmatched bases: 12. The CDR3 coding sequence is TGCGCCAGCAGTTTCGCAGGACTAGCGGGCATGGTCTCCTACGAGCAGTACTTC. This translates into CASSFAGLAGMVSYEQYF.

J is TRBJ2-4 and V is TRBV28; 7 bases match TRBD2. The trim removed 7 bases at V and 0 bases at J, leaving 12 bases unmatched. The CDR3 is 17 residues long. CDR1 and CDR2 (germline): MDHEN, SYDVKM. DNA for the CDR3: TGTGCCAGCACCGCCGCGGGGACGGGGGGAGCCAAAAACATTCAGTACTTC. Amino acid sequence: CASTAAGTGGAKNIQYF.

This clone was recorded a few times. CDR3 protein: CASRSKPGLAGATDTQYF. In DNA, the CDR3 is TGTGCCAGCAGATCAAAACCGGGACTAGCGGGGGCCACAGATACGCAGTATTTT. The V call is TRBV9, the J call TRBJ2-3; 14 nucleotides match TRBD2. Germline V lookup: CDR1 SGDLS, CDR2 YYNGEE. The length of the CDR3 is 18 residues. The J segment lost 2 bases and the V segment lost 5 bases, leaving 10 bases of the junction unmatched.

The chain joins TRBV11-2 to TRBJ2-5; 7 nucleotides align to TRBD1. In germline, CDR1 is SGHAT, CDR2 FQNNGV. The junction had 5 bases not matched to a gene; V was cut back by 3 bases and J by 4 bases. This CDR3 contains 14 residues. CDR3 DNA: TGTGCCAGCAGCTTCCAGGGGGACGCAGAGACCCAGTACTTC. Its protein product is CASSFQGDAETQYF.

The gene calls are TRBV29-1 and TRBJ2-6, with D perhaps TRBD2 (6 bases). CDR1 and CDR2 from the germline V gene are SQVTM and ANQGSEA. The CDR3 covers 16 residues. The V end lost 6 bases, the J end lost 2 bases, and 17 bases lay between the germline ends. The DNA for the CDR3 is TGCAGCGTCGAGGGAGGACGAGACCCTGGGGCCAACGTCCTGACTTTC. Translating gives CSVEGGRDPGANVLTF. The full variable domain, its missing parts supplied by reference TRBV29-1 and TRBJ2-6, is SAVISQKPSRDICQRGTSLTIQCQVDSQVTMMFWYRQQPGQSLTLIATANQGSEATYESGFVIDKFPISRPNLTFSTLTVSNMSPEDSSIYLCSVEGGRDPGANVLTFGAGSRLTVL.

The rearrangement links TRBV29-1 to TRBJ1-1, with 8 bases aligning to TRBD1. CDR1 and CDR2 (germline): SQVTM, ANQGSEA. The CDR3 totals 12 residues. V lost 3 bases to trimming and J lost 6 bases; unmatched junction nucleotides: 3. Here the CDR3 reads CSVDGTGSEAFF. The CDR3 bases are TGCAGCGTTGATGGGACAGGCTCTGAAGCTTTCTTT.

The chain joins TRBV30 to TRBJ2-2, with no clear D. The CDR3 has 13 amino acids. The V gene lost 3 bases and the J gene lost 2 bases, with 7 bases spanning the gap. Germline values: CDR1 GTSNPN, CDR2 SVGIG (reference sequence). CDR3 loop: CAWRLHNTGELFF. DNA of the CDR3: TGTGCCTGGAGACTTCACAACACCGGGGAGCTGTTTTTT.

The rearrangement joins TRBV30 to TRBJ2-1; 8 positions agree with TRBD2. Per the germline V gene, CDR1 is GTSNPN and CDR2 is SVGIG (reference sequence). Trimming took 0 bases from V and 7 from J; bases not matched to a gene: 14. There are 17 residues in the CDR3. CDR3 protein: CAWSVFFVTGGGNEQFF. In DNA form, the CDR3 reads TGTGCCTGGAGTGTTTTCTTCGTAACGGGAGGGGGTAATGAGCAGTTCTTC.